This T cell receptor beta chain was sequenced during a study of technical replicates of blood from several donors. Sequencing used immunoSEQ multiplex PCR; TCRdb keeps in-frame clones, though not all of them. The table has roughly 60,000 clones, 80% to 90% seen once. Germline V gene sequence: CDR1 MNHEY, CDR2 SMNVEV (reference sequence). The CDR3 has 17 residues. V shed 2 bases, J shed 6 bases, and the junction held 10 bases outside the gene matches. V usage is TRBV27 and J usage is TRBJ2-2; 9 bases line up with TRBD1. This receptor was obtained from a human donor in good health. Some clones in this sample may be carry-over from other donors' samples. Specimen: PBMCs. CDR3 bases: TGTGCCAGCAGTTTAATCGGGACAGGGAGAAAGGCCGGGGAGCTGTTTTTT. Protein: CASSLIGTGRKAGELFF.